This T cell receptor beta chain derives from a study of blood T cell repertoires in COVID-19. Study summary: T cells, B-cell-depleted T cells, or PBMCs supplied cDNA or gDNA.

Methods used by the authors: How many nucleated cells were present was estimated from reference gene primer amplification. Sequencing was performed with immunoSEQ multiplex PCR; in TCRdb, only in-frame clones are kept and a portion is missing. From that table come the V and J calls and clone size; the DNA was used to work out D and trimming. The repertoire holds about 380,000 clones, with around 90% as singletons. Assignments of participants to cohorts depended upon their own reported clinical history. Two negative PCRs, clearance, or symptom resolution characterized the recovered Cohort 3 donors. This sequence was found in a woman between 18 and 29 years old who had recovered from COVID-19. Sequences were obtained from PBMCs or T cells enriched from blood (not recorded which).

The DNA of the CDR3 is TGTGCCAGCAGCTTAGGTCTGGGCCTCAATCAGCCCCAGCATTTT. Translation gives CASSLGLGLNQPQHF. The chain recombines TRBV7-9 with TRBJ1-5; D unclear. V was shortened by 1 base and J by 3 bases, with 10 bases between the two germline ends. The CDR3 spans 15 residues. Germline CDR1 is SEHNR and CDR2 is FQNEAQ (reference sequence).